This T cell receptor beta chain came from a study of blood T cells in healthy people across ages (dated by TCRdb to 2013 to 2016). Some background on the complete study: In model experiments, roughly one uniquely barcoded TCR beta cDNA molecule per two T cells was captured by template switching. The study measured age-related changes in TCR beta repertoire diversity using deep sequencing normalized with unique cDNA molecular identifiers. Donors were grouped into four age groups: young (average approximately 16 years), middle-aged (around 39), aged (approximately 67) and long-lived (roughly 80). To avoid experimental bias, donors of different ages were distributed randomly across sequencing lanes. Using the same blood draw, the study looked at two additional independent replicas of 1 million unique cDNA reads for two donors, one aged 18 to 30 and the other aged 80 or older. What the authors observed across the whole study: As age increased, observed TCR beta diversity per million T cells dropped in a roughly linear way, and a significant reduction was already evident by age about 40. Donor CMV infection status was unknown, potentially confounding age-related changes in expanded clonotypes. Estimates of total diversity based on one million sequenced T cells were regarded as lower bounds and as underestimates. Compared with the aged group, more naive CD4+ T cells, fewer expanded clones and increased TCR diversity were shown by the long-lived group, suggesting age selection. Bulk unsorted PBMC profiling prevented conclusive comparison of naive and antigen-experienced compartments. Observed TCR beta diversity correlated strongly with the percentage of naive T cells measured by flow cytometry.

Systemically healthy Caucasian individuals from Russia, over 30 in total and aged roughly 6 to 95 years, were included as donors. Each donor gave ten milliliters of peripheral blood, collected into EDTA-treated Vacutainer tubes. Ficoll-Paque density-gradient centrifugation was used to isolate PBMCs, with at least 7 million per sample. Trizol reagent was used to extract total RNA from PBMCs, with at least 6 micrograms per sample. For every donor, an aliquot of PBMCs went through flow cytometry to measure the percentages of naive CD45RAhigh/CD27high T cells. Taken from cysteine to phenylalanine, the CDR3 has 13 residues. Just the 39-base CDR3 DNA is kept, in frame starting at base 1. CDR1 and CDR2, per the germline V gene, are SQVTM and ANQGSEA. Library preparation employed 5' RACE. TCRdb lists the instrument as Illumina HiSeq 2500. A second PCR of about 6 to 11 cycles was performed with a sample-barcoded 5' primer and a J-beta primer mix. Each TCR beta cDNA molecule received a unique molecular identifier from a template-switch 5' adaptor carrying 12 random nucleotides. Each sample yielded at least 3 million CDR3-containing paired-end reads. All of the RNA was converted into first-strand cDNA using the Mint cDNA synthesis kit, with a TRBC-specific oligonucleotide serving as the primer. All cDNA was treated with uracil-DNA glycosylase and then went through a first 18-cycle PCR with the universal primers M1SS and BC2_uni_R. Per the original workflow: Each sample was normalized by randomly selecting 1 million high-quality reads, each carrying a distinct molecular identifier. Reads with shared molecular identifiers were discarded instead of being binned into consensus sequences. MiTCR, set to a Q25 quality threshold and the strictest error-elimination algorithm, was used for CDR3 identification, clonotype clustering and error correction. A nonparametric unseen species model with Euler transformation was used to estimate a lower bound on total TCR beta diversity. TCRdb trimmed the raw reads at Q25, called clones with MiXCR and kept productive beta chains. Identical CDR3 protein sequences are pooled into one entry, listed with their most common genes and DNA. The V and J calls shown here were made by TCRdb, not taken from the authors' results. For this sample there are 1.5 million to 1.8 million distinct CDR3 sequences; 40% to 45% appear just once. Just over 4% of the sample is taken by the ten largest.

Concerning this clonotype: Its specific antigen is unknown. The junction and the germline gene differ at one end; a read error may be behind it.

The chain employs TRBV29-1 and TRBJ1-1; 7 middle bases align to TRBD1. The sequence was collected from a woman younger than 35 in good health. What was sequenced was blood. The CDR3 reads as follows: CSGKDRTNTGAFF. The DNA is as follows: TGCAGCGGGAAGGACAGGACGAACACTGGAGCTTTCTTT.